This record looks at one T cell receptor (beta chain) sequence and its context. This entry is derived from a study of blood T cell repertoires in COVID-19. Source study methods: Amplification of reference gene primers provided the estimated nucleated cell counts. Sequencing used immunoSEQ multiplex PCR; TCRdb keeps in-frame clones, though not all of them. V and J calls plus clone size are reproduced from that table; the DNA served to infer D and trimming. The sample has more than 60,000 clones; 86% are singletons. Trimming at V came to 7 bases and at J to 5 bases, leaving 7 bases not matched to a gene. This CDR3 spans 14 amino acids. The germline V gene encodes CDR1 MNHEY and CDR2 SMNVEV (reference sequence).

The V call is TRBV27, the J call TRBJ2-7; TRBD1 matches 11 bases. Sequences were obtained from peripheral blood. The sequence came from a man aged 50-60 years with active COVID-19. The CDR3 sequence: CASTPGTGGDEQYF. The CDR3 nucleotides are TGTGCCAGCACTCCCGGGACAGGGGGTGACGAGCAGTACTTC.